The T cell receptor (beta chain) under discussion was sequenced for a study of T cell repertoires in cytomegalovirus infection. In the study overall: Signatures in public TCR beta sequences pointed to both CMV infection and matching HLA type. General study findings and limits: Dominant in the ex vivo response were TCR beta clonotypes restricted by HLA-C and specific for CMV. Cumulative public TCR beta family frequency identified CMV carriers with the relevant HLA.

V was pared by 6 bases and J by 10 bases, with 12 bases between. Germline V gene lookup returns CDR1 SNHLY and CDR2 FYNNEI. CDR3 length equals 11 residues. TCRdb fed the reads into MiXCR, producing one record per CDR3 protein. Of approximately 76,000 distinct CDR3 sequences listed, 3.7% are singletons. This clonotype was detected ten times or more. Its target is unknown. The receptor was derived from a human donor in good health (CMV status not recorded). Some clones in this sample may be carry-over from other donors' samples. The chain couples TRBV2 to TRBJ1-1, with D unclear. Source material: PBMCs. The CDR3 sequence: CASSTGKGAFF. The CDR3 DNA sequence: TGTGCCAGCAGCACGGGCAAGGGAGCTTTCTTT.